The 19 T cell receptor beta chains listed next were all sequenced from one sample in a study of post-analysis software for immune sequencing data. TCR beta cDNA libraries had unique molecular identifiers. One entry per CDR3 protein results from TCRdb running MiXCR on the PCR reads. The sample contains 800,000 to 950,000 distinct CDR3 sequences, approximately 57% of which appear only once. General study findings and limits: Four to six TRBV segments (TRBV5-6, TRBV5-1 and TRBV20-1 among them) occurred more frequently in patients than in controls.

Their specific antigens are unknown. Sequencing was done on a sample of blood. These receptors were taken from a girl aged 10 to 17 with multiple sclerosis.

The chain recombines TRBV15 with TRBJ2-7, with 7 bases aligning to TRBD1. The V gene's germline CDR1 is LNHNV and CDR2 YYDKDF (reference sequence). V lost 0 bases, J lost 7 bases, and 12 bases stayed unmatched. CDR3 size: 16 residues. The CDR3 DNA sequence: TGTGCCACCAGCAGAGACCTAGGGACAGCTTACAATGAGCAGTACTTC. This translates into CATSRDLGTAYNEQYF.

CDR3 residues: CASRQSGLLSTDTQYF. The CDR3 nucleotides read TGTGCCAGCAGGCAAAGCGGACTTCTCAGCACAGATACGCAGTATTTT. The V call is TRBV2, the J call TRBJ2-3, with TRBD2 as a possible D gene (5 bases). Trimming pared 6 bases from V and 0 bases from J, leaving 16 bases between. CDR1 SNHLY and CDR2 FYNNEI come from the germline V gene. The length of the CDR3 is 16 residues.

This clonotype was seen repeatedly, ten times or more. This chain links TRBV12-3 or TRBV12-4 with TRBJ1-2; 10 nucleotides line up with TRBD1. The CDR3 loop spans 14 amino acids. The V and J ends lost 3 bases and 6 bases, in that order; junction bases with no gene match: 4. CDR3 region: CASSLDRGKNGYTF. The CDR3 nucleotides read TGTGCCAGCAGTTTGGACAGGGGGAAAAATGGCTACACCTTC.

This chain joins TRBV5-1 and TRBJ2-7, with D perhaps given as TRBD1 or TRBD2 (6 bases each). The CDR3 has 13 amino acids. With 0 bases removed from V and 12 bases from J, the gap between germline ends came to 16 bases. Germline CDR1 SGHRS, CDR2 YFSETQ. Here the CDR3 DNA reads TGCGCCAGCAGCTTGGGATCACCTCGGGGGCGGTACTTC. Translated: CASSLGSPRGRYF. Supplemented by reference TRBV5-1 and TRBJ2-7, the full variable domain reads KAGVTQTPRYLIKTRGQQVTLSCSPISGHRSVSWYQQTPGQGLQFLFEYFSETQRNKGNFPGRFSGRQFSNSRSEMNVSTLELGDSALYLCASSLGSPRGRYFGPGTRLTVT.

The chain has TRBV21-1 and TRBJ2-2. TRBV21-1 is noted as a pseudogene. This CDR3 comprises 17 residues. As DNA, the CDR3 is TGTGCCAGCAGCAGTTTATCGTCACAGGCCAACACCGGGGAGCTGTTTTTT. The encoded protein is CASSSLSSQANTGELFF.

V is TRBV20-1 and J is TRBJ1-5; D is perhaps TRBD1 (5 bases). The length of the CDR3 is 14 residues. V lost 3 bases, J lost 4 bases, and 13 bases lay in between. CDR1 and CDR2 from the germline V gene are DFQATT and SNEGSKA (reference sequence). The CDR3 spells CSARGTLGNQPQHF. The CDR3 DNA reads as TGCAGTGCTAGGGGGACTCTGGGGAATCAGCCCCAGCATTTT.

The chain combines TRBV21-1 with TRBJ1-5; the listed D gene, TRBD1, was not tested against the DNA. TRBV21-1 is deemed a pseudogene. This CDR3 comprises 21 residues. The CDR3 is CASSKVGIDRGRSLSRQPQHF. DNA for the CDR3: TGTGCCAGCAGCAAAGTGGGTATCGACAGGGGGCGTTCGCTTTCGAGACAGCCCCAGCATTTT.

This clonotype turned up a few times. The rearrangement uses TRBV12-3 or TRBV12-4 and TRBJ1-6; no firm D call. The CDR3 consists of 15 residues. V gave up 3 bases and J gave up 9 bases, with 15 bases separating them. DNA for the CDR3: TGTGCCAGCAGTTTCTCGGGCCTAATGATTTCACCCCTCCACTTT. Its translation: CASSFSGLMISPLHF.

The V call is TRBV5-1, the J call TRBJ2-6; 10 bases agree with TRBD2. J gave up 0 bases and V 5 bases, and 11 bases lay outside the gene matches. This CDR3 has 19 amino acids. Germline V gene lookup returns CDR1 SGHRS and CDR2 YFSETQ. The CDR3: CASRKVLAGALSGANVLTF. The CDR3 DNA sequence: TGCGCCAGCAGGAAGGTTCTAGCGGGAGCCCTCTCTGGGGCCAACGTCCTGACTTTC.

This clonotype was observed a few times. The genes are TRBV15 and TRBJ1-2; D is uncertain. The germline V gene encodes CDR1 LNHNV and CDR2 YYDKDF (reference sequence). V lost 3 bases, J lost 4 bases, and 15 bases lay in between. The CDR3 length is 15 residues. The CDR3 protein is CATSRTSLDVYGYTF. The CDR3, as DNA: TGTGCCACCAGCAGGACGTCTCTCGATGTCTATGGCTACACCTTC.

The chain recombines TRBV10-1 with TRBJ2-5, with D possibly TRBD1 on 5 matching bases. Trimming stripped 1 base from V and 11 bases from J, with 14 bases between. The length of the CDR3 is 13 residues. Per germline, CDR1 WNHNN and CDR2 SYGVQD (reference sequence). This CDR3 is CASSEWRQGKQYF. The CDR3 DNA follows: TGCGCCAGCAGTGAGTGGCGGCAGGGCAAGCAGTACTTC.

CDR3 DNA: TGCGCCAGCAGACCTCTTATACTAGCGGGAGAGGGTGCCAAAAACATTCAGTACTTC. Encoded protein: CASRPLILAGEGAKNIQYF. The gene calls are TRBV5-1 and TRBJ2-4; 11 nucleotides match TRBD2. Trimming removed 5 bases from V and 1 base from J; junction bases left unmatched: 14. This CDR3 comprises 19 residues. Germline V lookup: CDR1 SGHRS, CDR2 YFSETQ. Full variable domain (outside the CDR3, taken from reference TRBV5-1 and TRBJ2-4): KAGVTQTPRYLIKTRGQQVTLSCSPISGHRSVSWYQQTPGQGLQFLFEYFSETQRNKGNFPGRFSGRQFSNSRSEMNVSTLELGDSALYLCASRPLILAGEGAKNIQYFGAGTRLSVL.

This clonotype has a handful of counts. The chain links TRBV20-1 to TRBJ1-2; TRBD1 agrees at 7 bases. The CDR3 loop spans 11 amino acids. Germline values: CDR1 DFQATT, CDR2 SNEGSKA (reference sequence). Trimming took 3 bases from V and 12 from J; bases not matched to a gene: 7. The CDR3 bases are TGCAGTGCTAGTATACAGGGGCTCAACACCTTC. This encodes CSASIQGLNTF.

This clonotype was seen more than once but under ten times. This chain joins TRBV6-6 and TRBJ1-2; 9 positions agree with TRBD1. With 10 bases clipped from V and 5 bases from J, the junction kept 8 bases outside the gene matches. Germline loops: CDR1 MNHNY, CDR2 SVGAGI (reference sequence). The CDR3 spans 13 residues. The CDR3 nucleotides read TGTGCCAACGGGGGACAGGGCGGTTATGGCTACACCTTC. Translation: CANGGQGGYGYTF.

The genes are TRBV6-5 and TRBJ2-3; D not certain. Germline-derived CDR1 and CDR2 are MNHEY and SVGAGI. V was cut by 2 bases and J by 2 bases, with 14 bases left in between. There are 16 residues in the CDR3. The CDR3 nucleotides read TGTGCCAGCAGTTACGATGGCGGCGGAAACACAGATACGCAGTATTTT. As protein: CASSYDGGGNTDTQYF.

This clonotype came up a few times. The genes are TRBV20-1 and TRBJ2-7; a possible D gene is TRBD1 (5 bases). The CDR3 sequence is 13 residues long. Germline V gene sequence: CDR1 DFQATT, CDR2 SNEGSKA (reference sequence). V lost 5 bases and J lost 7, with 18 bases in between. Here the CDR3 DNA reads TGCAGTGCTTCACTAAGGGGCCGTGATGAGCAGTACTTC. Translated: CSASLRGRDEQYF.

The CDR3 region is CASRARQGTYEQYF. The CDR3, as DNA: TGTGCCAGCCGAGCCAGACAGGGAACCTACGAGCAGTACTTC. The chain is built from TRBV6-1 and TRBJ2-7, with 7 bases fitting TRBD1. The CDR3 is 14 amino acids. CDR1 and CDR2 from the germline V gene are MNHNS and SASEGT. J lost 2 bases, V lost 8 bases, and 9 bases had no gene match.

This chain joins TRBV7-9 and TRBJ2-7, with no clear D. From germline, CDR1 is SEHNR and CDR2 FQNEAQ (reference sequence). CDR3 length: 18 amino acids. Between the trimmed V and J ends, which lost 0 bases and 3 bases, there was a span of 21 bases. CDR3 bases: TGTGCCAGCAGCTTAGCGAATTTTCTTGACCGTTCTATCTACGAGCAGTACTTC. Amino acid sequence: CASSLANFLDRSIYEQYF.

The CDR3 sequence is CSARVRAGVQDEQYF. The CDR3 region has the DNA TGCAGTGCTAGAGTCCGAGCGGGGGTGCAGGACGAGCAGTACTTC. The genes are TRBV20-1 and TRBJ2-7; the match to TRBD2 covers 8 bases. This CDR3 is built from 15 residues. The junction had 10 bases not matched to a gene; V was cut back by 1 base and J by 5 bases. Germline V CDR1 and CDR2: DFQATT, SNEGSKA (reference sequence).